The clone carrying this T cell receptor beta chain was observed many times. What it binds is unknown. From the 5' RACE reads, TCRdb called clonotypes with MiXCR, one entry per CDR3 protein. The data contain a few hundred thousand distinct CDR3 sequences, approximately 3.8% of them singletons. This specimen comes from a study of T cells after yellow fever vaccination. Study-level findings and limits: The presence of abundant clonotypes contaminating from the bulk population was possible in FACS-sorted repertoires. Subsequent booster samples again held most clones from primary vaccination (less than 98% CD4, approximately 86% CD8).

The material was PBMCs, obtained on the day of the yellow fever booster vaccination. This clonotype originated in a man aged 18 to 29 who received the YFV17D yellow fever vaccine.

In nucleotides, the CDR3 is TGTGCCAGCAGCTCTGCAGGGGCCGAAGCCAAAAACATTCAGTACTTC. It yields the protein CASSSAGAEAKNIQYF. The chain links TRBV28 to TRBJ2-4; D might be TRBD1 (6 bases). Trimming removed 6 bases from V and 0 bases from J, with 15 bases in between. Per the germline V gene, CDR1 is MDHEN and CDR2 is SYDVKM. There are 16 residues in the CDR3.